These T cell receptor beta chains were read from a single sample in a study of blood T cell repertoires in COVID-19. This table comes from immunoSEQ multiplex PCR, and its TCRdb copy is limited to in-frame clones, with some not included. The data contain roughly 180,000 clones, around 80% of them singletons. The specimen was peripheral blood. The receptor source for this set is a woman aged 40 to 49 with COVID-19, enrolled during active disease. Both conserved end residues are part of each CDR3. A D gene is named only where the DNA matches it firmly. The size field is filled for only some rows; it gives once, few, many or a size class.

V gene: TRBV5-1
D gene: TRBD1
clone size: few
J gene: TRBJ1-1
CDR3 length: 14
CDR3 protein: CASSLEGTGGEAFF
CDR3 DNA: TGCGCCAGCAGCTTGGAGGGGACAGGGGGTGAAGCTTTCTTT

V gene: TRBV5-6
D gene: .
clone size: .
J gene: TRBJ1-1
CDR3 length: 13
CDR3 protein: CASSLARDRRSFF
CDR3 DNA: TGTGCCAGCAGCTTGGCCCGAGACAGGAGGTCTTTCTTT

V gene: TRBV19
D gene: .
clone size: .
J gene: TRBJ1-5
CDR3 length: 16
CDR3 protein: CASSIKTQYSNQPQHF
CDR3 DNA: TGTGCCAGTAGTATTAAGACACAATATAGCAATCAGCCCCAGCATTTT

V gene: TRBV18
D gene: .
clone size: few
J gene: TRBJ1-1
CDR3 length: 16
CDR3 protein: CASSPSQGRVNTEAFF
CDR3 DNA: TGTGCCAGCTCACCAAGCCAGGGAAGAGTGAACACTGAAGCTTTCTTT

V gene: TRBV5-6
D gene: .
clone size: .
J gene: TRBJ2-5
CDR3 length: 15
CDR3 protein: CASSLQGTNLKTQYF
CDR3 DNA: TGTGCCAGCAGCTTGCAGGGAACTAATCTAAAGACCCAGTACTTC

V gene: TRBV18
D gene: TRBD1
clone size: .
J gene: TRBJ2-5
CDR3 length: 13
CDR3 protein: CASSPRQGETQYF
CDR3 DNA: TGTGCCAGCTCACCTAGACAGGGGGAGACCCAGTACTTC

V gene: TRBV6-6
D gene: .
clone size: .
J gene: TRBJ2-2
CDR3 length: 12
CDR3 protein: CASSTPFGELFF
CDR3 DNA: TGTGCCAGCAGTACACCGTTCGGGGAGCTGTTTTTT

V gene: TRBV5-1
D gene: TRBD1
clone size: .
J gene: TRBJ2-1
CDR3 length: 15
CDR3 protein: CASSLGQAINNEQFF
CDR3 DNA: TGCGCCAGCAGCTTAGGACAGGCGATAAACAATGAGCAGTTCTTC

V gene: TRBV6-5
D gene: TRBD1
clone size: many
J gene: TRBJ1-2
CDR3 length: 12
CDR3 protein: CASHTGGYGYTF
CDR3 DNA: TGTGCCAGCCACACAGGGGGCTATGGCTACACCTTC

V gene: TRBV19
D gene: TRBD2
clone size: few
J gene: TRBJ2-5
CDR3 length: 15
CDR3 protein: CASSRWTSGGETQYF
CDR3 DNA: TGTGCCAGTAGTAGGTGGACTAGCGGGGGAGAGACCCAGTACTTC

V gene: TRBV11-2
D gene: TRBD1
clone size: .
J gene: TRBJ1-1
CDR3 length: 15
CDR3 protein: CASSPPGQGITEAFF
CDR3 DNA: TGTGCCAGCAGTCCTCCGGGACAGGGTATAACTGAAGCTTTCTTT

V gene: TRBV27
D gene: .
clone size: .
J gene: TRBJ1-5
CDR3 length: 13
CDR3 protein: CASARGNNQPQHF
CDR3 DNA: TGTGCCAGCGCTAGAGGGAACAATCAGCCCCAGCATTTT

V gene: TRBV5-8
D gene: TRBD1
clone size: .
J gene: TRBJ1-4
CDR3 length: 14
CDR3 protein: CASSLDRGTEKLFF
CDR3 DNA: TGTGCCAGCAGCTTGGACAGGGGAACAGAAAAACTGTTTTTT

V gene: TRBV7-2
D gene: TRBD1
clone size: once
J gene: TRBJ1-2
CDR3 length: 13
CDR3 protein: CASSTRQGRGYTF
CDR3 DNA: TGTGCCAGCAGCACTAGACAGGGGCGAGGCTACACCTTC

V gene: TRBV10-3
D gene: TRBD1
clone size: .
J gene: TRBJ1-2
CDR3 length: 13
CDR3 protein: CAIRQGADYGYTF
CDR3 DNA: TGTGCCATCAGGCAGGGGGCTGACTATGGCTACACCTTC

V gene: TRBV11-2
D gene: .
clone size: .
J gene: TRBJ1-2
CDR3 length: 13
CDR3 protein: CASSLNTDYGYTF
CDR3 DNA: TGTGCCAGCAGCTTAAACACAGACTATGGCTACACCTTC

V gene: TRBV19
D gene: .
clone size: .
J gene: TRBJ2-5
CDR3 length: 15
CDR3 protein: CASRSSGLGEETQYF
CDR3 DNA: TGTGCCAGTAGGAGTTCAGGGCTTGGAGAAGAGACCCAGTACTTC

V gene: TRBV12-3/TRBV12-4
D gene: .
clone size: .
J gene: TRBJ1-6
CDR3 length: 13
CDR3 protein: CASSLGGTSPLHF
CDR3 DNA: TGTGCCAGCAGCCTAGGAGGGACTTCACCCCTCCACTTT

V gene: TRBV11-2
D gene: .
clone size: .
J gene: TRBJ1-1
CDR3 length: 15
CDR3 protein: CASSPDGRGRTEAFF
CDR3 DNA: TGTGCCAGCAGCCCGGATGGGCGGGGGCGAACTGAAGCTTTCTTT

V gene: TRBV21-1
D gene: .
clone size: .
J gene: TRBJ2-7
CDR3 length: 15
CDR3 protein: CASSYGTASSYEQYF
CDR3 DNA: TGTGCCAGCAGCTATGGGACAGCCTCATCTTACGAGCAGTACTTC

V gene: TRBV2
D gene: .
clone size: .
J gene: TRBJ2-7
CDR3 length: 13
CDR3 protein: CASTPDMRGEQYF
CDR3 DNA: TGTGCCAGCACCCCCGACATGAGGGGGGAGCAGTACTTC

V gene: TRBV27
D gene: TRBD1
clone size: .
J gene: TRBJ2-7
CDR3 length: 15
CDR3 protein: CASSLTTGGQDEQYF
CDR3 DNA: TGTGCCAGCAGTTTAACGACAGGGGGACAGGACGAGCAGTACTTC

V gene: TRBV6-1
D gene: TRBD1
clone size: .
J gene: TRBJ1-2
CDR3 length: 15
CDR3 protein: CASSESRGWNYGYTF
CDR3 DNA: TGTGCCAGCAGTGAATCCAGGGGGTGGAACTATGGCTACACCTTC

V gene: TRBV29-1
D gene: .
clone size: .
J gene: TRBJ1-1
CDR3 length: 12
CDR3 protein: CSVLGGDTEAFF
CDR3 DNA: TGCAGCGTCCTCGGAGGGGACACTGAAGCTTTCTTT

V gene: TRBV19
D gene: TRBD1
clone size: .
J gene: TRBJ1-5
CDR3 length: 12
CDR3 protein: CASWAGGQPQHF
CDR3 DNA: TGTGCCAGTTGGGCAGGGGGTCAGCCCCAGCATTTT

V gene: TRBV18
D gene: TRBD1
clone size: .
J gene: TRBJ1-1
CDR3 length: 16
CDR3 protein: CASSPRRGQMNTEAFF
CDR3 DNA: TGTGCCAGCTCACCCAGACGGGGACAGATGAACACTGAAGCTTTCTTT